Listed here are 29 T cell receptor beta chains from one sample, sequenced in a study of blood T cell repertoires in COVID-19. The table came from immunoSEQ multiplex PCR; TCRdb's copy has only in-frame clones and leaves some out. The data show a few hundred thousand clones, around 91% seen once. The sample was peripheral blood. The source is a woman aged 40 to 50 with COVID-19, enrolled during active disease.

The genes are TRBV7-2 and TRBJ2-1; D ambiguous. The V end lost 2 bases, the J end lost 5 bases, and 7 bases lay between the germline ends. Germline V CDR1 and CDR2: SGHTA, FQGNSA. The CDR3 covers 13 residues. CDR3 DNA sequence: TGTGCCAGCAGCTTATTACAGAACAATGAGCAGTTCTTC. This gives the protein CASSLLQNNEQFF.

This clone came up once. The chain joins TRBV7-9 to TRBJ2-7; D is uncertain. The CDR3 totals 11 residues. Deletions cut 5 bases from V and 5 bases from J, with 7 bases between. Germline V gene lookup returns CDR1 SEHNR and CDR2 FQNEAQ (reference sequence). The CDR3 reads CASSQINEQYF. CDR3 in DNA: TGTGCCAGCAGCCAGATTAACGAGCAGTACTTC. Full variable domain (remainder filled in from reference TRBV7-9 and TRBJ2-7): DTGVSQNPRHKITKRGQNVTFRCDPISEHNRLYWYRQTLGQGPEFLTYFQNEAQLEKSRLLSDRFSAERPKGSFSTLEIQRTEQGDSAMYLCASSQINEQYFGPGTRLTVT.

The sample holds one count of this clone. This chain joins TRBV6-5 and TRBJ2-7; a weak D match, TRBD2 (6 bases). The CDR3 runs to 13 residues. Germline lookup yields CDR1 MNHEY and CDR2 SVGAGI. The germline V and J ends were trimmed by 6 bases and 2 bases, with 11 bases remaining between them. CDR3 nucleotide sequence: TGTGCCAGCAGGCTAGCGCGAACCTACGAGCAGTACTTC. This translates into CASRLARTYEQYF.

This clone was detected only once. The V gene is TRBV7-2, the J gene TRBJ2-7, with D maybe TRBD1 (5 bases). The CDR3 covers 13 residues. Per germline, CDR1 SGHTA and CDR2 FQGNSA. Trimming stripped 3 bases from V and 2 bases from J, with 8 bases between. Here the CDR3 reads CASSLYRTYEQYF. CDR3 DNA sequence: TGTGCCAGCAGCTTGTACAGGACCTACGAGCAGTACTTC.

Here the CDR3 DNA reads TGCGCCAGCAGCACAGGGACAGGGCGCAATCAGCCCCAGCATTTT. Translation: CASSTGTGRNQPQHF. The chain joins TRBV5-1 to TRBJ1-5; TRBD1 matches at 9 bases. V trimming: 4 bases; J trimming: 2 bases; junction bases outside the gene matches: 4. The CDR3 contains 15 residues. Germline V gives CDR1 SGHRS, CDR2 YFSETQ.

This clone was observed once. The J gene is TRBJ2-3, the V gene TRBV19; D is ambiguous. V lost 3 bases and J 2 bases, leaving 15 bases between the germline ends. CDR1 is LNHDA, CDR2 SQIVND, per germline (reference sequence). The CDR3 contains 16 residues. The CDR3 loop reads CASSMIGGGDTDTQYF. CDR3 nucleotides: TGTGCCAGTAGTATGATAGGTGGCGGAGACACAGATACGCAGTATTTT.

This clone was observed a handful of times. This chain joins TRBV27 and TRBJ1-6; 8 nucleotides align to TRBD1. CDR1 is MNHEY and CDR2 is SMNVEV in the germline V gene (reference sequence). Germline trimming cut 6 bases from V and 9 bases from J; bases unmatched to any gene: 16. This CDR3 is built from 17 residues. CDR3 protein: CASSPRGDYRGSSPLHF. The CDR3 DNA reads TGTGCCAGCAGCCCTAGGGGGGACTACAGGGGGAGTTCACCCCTCCACTTT.

The chain is built from TRBV19 and TRBJ2-3, with D maybe TRBD1 (5 bases). CDR1 is LNHDA, CDR2 SQIVND, per germline (reference sequence). The CDR3 is 17 amino acids. The germline V and J ends were trimmed by 3 bases and 8 bases, with 24 bases remaining between them. CDR3 in DNA: TGTGCCAGTAGTATGTCGGGCGGTGCCAGGGTAATAGGTACGCAGTATTTT. It translates to CASSMSGGARVIGTQYF.

This clone was counted only a few times. The gene calls are TRBV7-9 and TRBJ1-1; possible D gene TRBD1, 6 bases. Trimming shortened V by 8 bases and J by 1 base, and 8 bases separated the two germline ends. This CDR3 is 12 amino acids long. Germline values: CDR1 SEHNR, CDR2 FQNEAQ (reference sequence). CDR3 in amino acids: CASGQRNTEAFF. For the CDR3, the DNA is TGTGCCAGCGGACAGAGGAACACTGAAGCTTTCTTT.

Here the CDR3 DNA reads TGTGCCACCAGTGATCCGCTAGGGGGCAGCTACGAGCAGTACTTC. As protein: CATSDPLGGSYEQYF. The rearrangement joins TRBV24-1 to TRBJ2-7, with 7 bases aligning to TRBD1. Trimming cost V 3 bases and J 3 bases; bases outside gene matches: 7. Looked up from germline, CDR1 is KGHDR and CDR2 is SFDVKD. The CDR3 is made up of 15 amino acids.

V is TRBV27 and J is TRBJ2-3; the D gene is possibly TRBD1 (6 bases). CDR1 is MNHEY, CDR2 SMNVEV, per germline (reference sequence). Trimming took 6 bases from V and 2 from J, leaving 12 bases between them. The CDR3 contains 14 residues. The CDR3 region is CASSPRGHTDTQYF. CDR3 sequence (DNA): TGTGCCAGCAGCCCCAGGGGACACACAGATACGCAGTATTTT.

The chain combines TRBV24-1 with TRBJ2-1, with 9 bases aligning to TRBD2. V dropped 4 bases and J dropped 4; count of bases not matched to a gene: 4. Germline CDR1 is KGHDR and CDR2 is SFDVKD. The CDR3 consists of 15 residues. CDR3 protein: CATSERTSDYNEQFF. CDR3 coding DNA: TGTGCCACCAGTGAGCGGACTAGCGATTACAATGAGCAGTTCTTC.

The chain carries TRBV9 and TRBJ1-2; D perhaps matches TRBD1 (6 bases). The CDR3 runs 15 residues. Trimming removed 0 bases from V and 2 bases from J, with 11 bases in between. Germline V gene lookup returns CDR1 SGDLS and CDR2 YYNGEE. The CDR3 protein is CASSVDFTGNYGYTF. As DNA, the CDR3 is TGTGCCAGCAGCGTAGATTTTACAGGGAACTATGGCTACACCTTC.

The rearrangement joins TRBV18 to TRBJ1-2; TRBD1 agrees at 7 bases. The CDR3 consists of 15 residues. J gave up 3 bases and V 4 bases, and 8 bases lay outside the gene matches. CDR1 and CDR2 from the germline V gene are KGHSH and LQKENI. CDR3 protein: CASSLLDRADYGYTF. The CDR3, as DNA: TGTGCCAGCTCACTTCTTGACAGGGCAGACTATGGCTACACCTTC.

The chain couples TRBV5-5 to TRBJ2-3, with D possibly matching TRBD1 (5 bases). The V gene lost 4 bases and the J gene lost 2 bases, with 17 bases spanning the gap. The V gene's germline CDR1 is SGHKS and CDR2 YYEKEE (reference sequence). This CDR3 has 16 amino acids. The CDR3 DNA reads as TGTGCCAGCAGCCAGAATACAGGAGACTCCACAGATACGCAGTATTTT. It yields the protein CASSQNTGDSTDTQYF.

The rearrangement links TRBV24-1 to TRBJ1-2; possible D gene TRBD1, 6 bases. The CDR3 covers 16 residues. Germline V gene lookup returns CDR1 KGHDR and CDR2 SFDVKD. Trimming removed 7 bases at V and 4 bases at J, with 21 bases between. The CDR3 region has the DNA TGTGCCACCAGCCGAGGGGCCCAGGGGTGTCTCTATGGCTACACCTTC. Residues: CATSRGAQGCLYGYTF.

The rearrangement uses TRBV28 and TRBJ2-7; possibly TRBD2 for D (6 bases). CDR3 length: 13 amino acids. Trimming removed 6 bases at V and 3 bases at J, with 12 bases between. CDR1 is MDHEN, CDR2 SYDVKM, per germline. The CDR3, as DNA: TGTGCCAGCAGCACGGGACTCGACTACGAGCAGTACTTC. This sequence encodes CASSTGLDYEQYF.

The CDR3 spells CASSPPSGTPVYGYTF. The CDR3 DNA reads as TGTGCCAGCAGTCCTCCTTCCGGGACACCCGTCTATGGCTACACCTTC. The rearrangement links TRBV2 to TRBJ1-2; TRBD1 might be the D (6 bases). The CDR3 is 16 amino acids. V was trimmed by 5 bases and J by 4 bases, leaving 20 bases between them. In germline, CDR1 is SNHLY, CDR2 FYNNEI.

This chain joins TRBV6-5 and TRBJ1-2; the match to TRBD1 covers 8 bases. Trimming took 5 bases from V and 7 from J; bases not matched to a gene: 12. CDR1 is MNHEY, CDR2 SVGAGI, per germline. The CDR3 sequence is 15 residues long. The CDR3 DNA reads TGTGCCAGCAGTCGACAGGGGTTGGTTCTTTCTGGCTACACCTTC. Protein sequence: CASSRQGLVLSGYTF.

V and J are TRBV28 and TRBJ1-4; TRBD1 aligns across 7 bases. From germline, CDR1 is MDHEN and CDR2 SYDVKM. The CDR3 contains 16 residues. After removal of 3 bases from V and 1 base from J, the junction contained 5 bases not matched to a gene. The CDR3 DNA is TGTGCCAGCAGTTTCCCTCGACAGGGAACTAATGAAAAACTGTTTTTT. It translates to CASSFPRQGTNEKLFF.

The chain couples TRBV9 to TRBJ1-1; the D gene is possibly TRBD1 (6 bases). The length of the CDR3 is 16 residues. Germline lookup yields CDR1 SGDLS and CDR2 YYNGEE. The V end was cut by 3 bases, the J end by 0 bases, with 15 bases between. This CDR3 reads CASSAQTGPLNTEAFF. For the CDR3, the DNA is TGTGCCAGCAGCGCACAGACAGGCCCTTTGAACACTGAAGCTTTCTTT. The entire variable domain, with the rest obtained from reference TRBV9 and TRBJ1-1, is as follows: DSGVTQTPKHLITATGQRVTLRCSPRSGDLSVYWYQQSLDQGLQFLIQYYNGEERAKGNILERFSAQQFPDLHSELNLSSLELGDSALYFCASSAQTGPLNTEAFFGQGTRLTVV.

This clone was found a few times. The genes are TRBV27 and TRBJ2-5; 7 bases agree with TRBD1. The CDR3 sequence is 10 residues long. V lost 7 bases, J lost 9 bases, and 2 bases stayed unmatched. The germline CDR1 and CDR2 sequences are MNHEY and SMNVEV (reference sequence). The CDR3 loop reads CASTQGAQYF. The CDR3 nucleotides read TGTGCCAGCACGCAGGGGGCCCAGTACTTC.

This chain uses TRBV30 with TRBJ1-1; D ambiguous. The germline V gene encodes CDR1 GTSNPN and CDR2 SVGIG (reference sequence). The CDR3 contains 11 residues. V was clipped by 3 bases and J by 6 bases, with 8 bases between them. The CDR3: CAWRGPSEAFF. The DNA for the CDR3 is TGTGCCTGGAGGGGCCCGTCTGAAGCTTTCTTT.

The chain employs TRBV5-4 and TRBJ2-7; 7 bases fit TRBD1. CDR1 and CDR2 from the germline V gene are SGHNT and YYREEE (reference sequence). Unmatched junction bases numbered 6, after V lost 9 bases and J lost 3 bases. CDR3 length: 12 amino acids. The CDR3 DNA reads TGTGCCACCGGGGACAGCGACTACGAGCAGTACTTC. Translating gives CATGDSDYEQYF.

This chain connects TRBV27 to TRBJ2-7, with D possibly TRBD2 on 5 matching bases. CDR1 and CDR2 (germline): MNHEY, SMNVEV (reference sequence). V was clipped by 0 bases and J by 3 bases, with 15 bases between them. The CDR3 consists of 16 residues. This CDR3 is CASSLSWTGGLYEQYF. CDR3 DNA: TGTGCCAGCAGTTTATCGTGGACCGGAGGACTCTACGAGCAGTACTTC.

The chain joins TRBV3-1 (or the pseudogene TRBV3-2) to TRBJ1-5; TRBD1 agrees at 9 bases. CDR3 length: 15 residues. Trimming removed 6 bases from V and 3 bases from J; junction bases left unmatched: 6. Per germline, CDR1 LGHDT and CDR2 YNNKEL (reference sequence). The CDR3 nucleotides are TGTGCCAGCAGTCGGGACAGGGCCTCCAATCAGCCCCAGCATTTT. Protein sequence: CASSRDRASNQPQHF.

The CDR3 nucleotides read TGTGCCAGCAGTGGTTCAATGAGCAATCAGCCCCAGCATTTT. The encoded protein is CASSGSMSNQPQHF. This sequence joins TRBV2 and TRBJ1-5; the D is unclear. Trimming removed 4 bases at V and 1 base at J, with 8 bases between. CDR3 length: 14 residues. Germline loops: CDR1 SNHLY, CDR2 FYNNEI.

The rearrangement links TRBV6-1 to TRBJ2-7, with 9 bases fitting TRBD1. Germline V gives CDR1 MNHNS, CDR2 SASEGT. V was clipped by 1 base and J by 4 bases; unmatched bases: 5. The CDR3 is made up of 15 amino acids. The CDR3 bases are TGTGCCAGCAGTGAAGGGGACAGGGCCACGTACGAGCAGTACTTC. Its protein is CASSEGDRATYEQYF.

The chain couples TRBV7-2 to TRBJ1-2; 9 bases match TRBD1. After removal of 5 bases from V and 7 bases from J, the junction contained 5 bases not matched to a gene. This CDR3 has 13 residues. In germline, CDR1 is SGHTA, CDR2 FQGNSA. The CDR3 protein is CASSLTGGTGYTF. CDR3 nucleotides: TGTGCCAGCAGCCTGACAGGGGGAACTGGCTACACCTTC. The variable domain in full, with the rest retrieved from reference TRBV7-2 and TRBJ1-2, is GAGVSQSPSNKVTEKGKDVELRCDPISGHTALYWYRQSLGQGLEFLIYFQGNSAPDKSGLPSDRFSAERTGGSVSTLTIQRTQQEDSAVYLCASSLTGGTGYTFGSGTRLTVV.